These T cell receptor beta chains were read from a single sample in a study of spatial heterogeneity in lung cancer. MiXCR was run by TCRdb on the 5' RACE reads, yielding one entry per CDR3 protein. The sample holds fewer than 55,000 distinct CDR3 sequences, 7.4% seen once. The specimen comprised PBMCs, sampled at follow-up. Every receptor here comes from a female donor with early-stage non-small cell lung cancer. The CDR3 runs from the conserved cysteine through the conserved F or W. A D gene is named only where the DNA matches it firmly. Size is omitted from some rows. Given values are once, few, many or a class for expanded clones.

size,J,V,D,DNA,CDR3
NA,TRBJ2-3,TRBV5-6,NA,TGTGCCAGCAGCCCCCGGTGGCAGGCGATAAGCACAGATACGCAGTATTTT,CASSPRWQAISTDTQYF
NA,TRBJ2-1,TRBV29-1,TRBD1,TGCAGCGTTTCCCCCCAACAGGGGGGTTACAATGAGCAGTTCTTC,CSVSPQQGGYNEQFF
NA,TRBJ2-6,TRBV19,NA,TGTGCCAGTAGCCCGCTTCGGAGCTCTGGGGCCAACGTCCTGACTTTC,CASSPLRSSGANVLTF
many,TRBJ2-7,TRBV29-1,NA,TGCAGCGTTGAAGGAGGGCGCCCCTACGAGCAGTACTTC,CSVEGGRPYEQYF
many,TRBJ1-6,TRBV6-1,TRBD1,TGTGCCAGCTTTGACAGGGGTAATTCACCCCTCCACTTT,CASFDRGNSPLHF
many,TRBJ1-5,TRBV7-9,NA,TGTGCCAGCAGCTTAGGGGGAGTTAGCAATCAGCCCCAGCATTTT,CASSLGGVSNQPQHF
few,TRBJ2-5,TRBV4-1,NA,TGCGCCAGCAGCCCACAAGGGGGGCCCAAAGAGACCCAGTACTTC,CASSPQGGPKETQYF
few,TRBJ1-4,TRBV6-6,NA,TGTGCCAGCAACAGGGAGGGTGAAAAACTGTTTTTT,CASNREGEKLFF
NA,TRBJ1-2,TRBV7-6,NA,TGTGCCAGCAGCCCCAGTCCATCATCGGACTATGGCTACACCTTC,CASSPSPSSDYGYTF
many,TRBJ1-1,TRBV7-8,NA,TGTGCCAGCAGCTCAGGGGTAAACACTGAAGCTTTCTTT,CASSSGVNTEAFF
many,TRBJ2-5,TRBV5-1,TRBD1,TGCGCCAGCAGCTCGGGCGGACAGGGGGCCGGAGAGACCCAGTACTTC,CASSSGGQGAGETQYF
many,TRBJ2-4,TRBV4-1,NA,TGCGCCAGCAGCCAAGTTGGTAGCTTATTAAACATTCAGTACTTC,CASSQVGSLLNIQYF
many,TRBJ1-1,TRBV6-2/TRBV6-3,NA,TGTGCCAGCAGTTATACGGCGATGAACACTGAAGCTTTCTTT,CASSYTAMNTEAFF
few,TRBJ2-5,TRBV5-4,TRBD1,TGTGCCAGCAGTACCGGACAGGTGGAGACCCAGTACTTC,CASSTGQVETQYF
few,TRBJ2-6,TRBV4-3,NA,TGCGCCAGCAGCCAATACAGGGAGGGAATTTCTGGGGCCAACGTCCTGACTTTC,CASSQYREGISGANVLTF
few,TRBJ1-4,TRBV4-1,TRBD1,TGCGCCAGCAGCCAAGAGGGGACAGGGGTGAGAAAACTGTTTTTT,CASSQEGTGVRKLFF
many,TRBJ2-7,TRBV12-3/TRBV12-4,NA,TGTGCCAGCAGTTTGAAGACAGGTTCGGGAGAGCAGTACTTC,CASSLKTGSGEQYF
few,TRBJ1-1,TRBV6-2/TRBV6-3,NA,TGTGCCAGCAGTTACAGCAGGAACACTGAAGCTTTCTTT,CASSYSRNTEAFF
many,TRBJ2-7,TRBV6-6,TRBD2,TGTGCCAGCAATCCAGCGGGGGGCCTATACGAGCAGTACTTC,CASNPAGGLYEQYF
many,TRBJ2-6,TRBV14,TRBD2,TGTGCCAGCAGCCCCCGACTAGCGGGGAGTTACTCTGGGGCCAACGTCCTGACTTTC,CASSPRLAGSYSGANVLTF
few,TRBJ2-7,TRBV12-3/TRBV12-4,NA,TGTGCCAGCCGACGGGTCCCAGGATCCTACGAGCAGTACTTC,CASRRVPGSYEQYF
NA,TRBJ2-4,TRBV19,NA,TGTGCCAGTAGTATTGGTGGGGGTCTGACAAACATTCAGTACTTC,CASSIGGGLTNIQYF
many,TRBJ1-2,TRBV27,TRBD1,TGTGCCAGCAGCCCAGGGGGCAGGCCTGGCTACACCTTC,CASSPGGRPGYTF
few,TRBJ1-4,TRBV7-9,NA,TGTGCCAGCAGCCCCCCATGGTGGGAAAAACTGTTTTTT,CASSPPWWEKLFF
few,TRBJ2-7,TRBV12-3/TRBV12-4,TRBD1,TGTGCCAGCAGTCAATTACTCGGACAGGGGGCTTACGAGCAGTACTTC,CASSQLLGQGAYEQYF
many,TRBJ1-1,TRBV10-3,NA,TGTGCCATCAGTGACGGTTGGAACACTGAAGCTTTCTTT,CAISDGWNTEAFF
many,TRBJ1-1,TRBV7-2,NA,TGTGCCAGCAGCTTAGAGGCGCGTGGGGGGATGACTTTCTTT,CASSLEARGGMTFF
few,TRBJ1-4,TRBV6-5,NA,TGTGCCAGCAGTGGGACAAACCTAAGGGAAAAACTGTTTTTT,CASSGTNLREKLFF
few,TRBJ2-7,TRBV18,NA,TGTGCCAGCTCACCGAGTTCGCCCGCCTACGAGCAGTACTTC,CASSPSSPAYEQYF